Listed below are T cell receptor beta chains from one sample, sequenced in a study of blood T cell repertoires in COVID-19. Profiling relied on immunoSEQ multiplex PCR, and the TCRdb table lists in-frame clones only, not all of them. Seen here are roughly 150,000 clones, approximately 82% observed once, and the top ten hold about an eighth. Material for sequencing was peripheral blood. Receptor source: a man aged 65-85 years who had recovered from COVID-19. Each CDR3 is given without its conserved first and last residue.

j_call	v_call	cdr3_length	cdr3_aa
TRBJ1-2	TRBV2	13	ASSPRSGVRGGYT
TRBJ2-1	TRBV9	13	ASSVGAGGYNEQF
TRBJ1-1	TRBV2	10	ASSRVNTEAF
TRBJ1-2	TRBV25-1	16	ASSEYAPPQGLYYGYT
TRBJ2-7	TRBV12-3/TRBV12-4	10	ASSSQNYEQY
TRBJ1-5	TRBV5-5	13	ASSLTATSNQPQH
TRBJ2-7	TRBV6-5	13	ASRLVAGGSYEQY
TRBJ2-6	TRBV28	14	ASSLWSLSGANVLT
TRBJ1-1	TRBV6-5	14	ASSYVQAKPNTEAF
TRBJ2-5	TRBV28	13	ASAPPTGIGETQY
TRBJ2-1	TRBV19	14	ASSAQVLAPYAEQF
TRBJ2-7	TRBV6-5	13	ASSSLAGSTYEQY
TRBJ2-3	TRBV19	14	ASTRVHGRFTDTQY
TRBJ2-7	TRBV5-1	15	ASSLGGQGIATYEQY
TRBJ2-1	TRBV9	13	ASSVHVSSYNEQF
TRBJ2-2	TRBV3-1/TRBV3-2	12	ASSQGARAGELF
TRBJ1-5	TRBV28	13	AGSGTPKLGQPQH
TRBJ2-1	TRBV4-1	14	ASSQVISSGFDEQF
TRBJ2-2	TRBV24-1	14	ATSETGTKNTGELF
TRBJ1-4	TRBV7-9	14	ASSLPRQGTGEKLF
TRBJ1-5	TRBV19	15	ASSIDQGVYSNQPQH
TRBJ2-2	TRBV3-1/TRBV3-2	15	ASSPTQREGLSGELF
TRBJ1-2	TRBV6-5	12	ASSIRQVDYGYT
TRBJ1-5	TRBV6-1	13	ASSETVTGDQPQH